The clone carrying this TCR beta chain occurred a few times. Antigen unknown. Building of the TCR beta libraries involved iRepertoire HTBI primers and Arm-PCR of CDR3 regions. TCRdb independently ran MiXCR on the multiplex PCR reads; one entry per CDR3 protein. This sample has hundreds of thousands of distinct CDR3 sequences, with about 22% found just once. The length of the CDR3 is 15 residues. V was cut by 5 bases and J by 0 bases, with 14 bases left in between. This entry is derived from a study of regulatory T cells in long-lasting Graves disease. Study details: Over-5-year antithyroid drug use with positive TSH receptor antibodies defined persistent Graves' disease in the study. The study's findings and limits: Graves' patients with persistent disease showed TCR diversity lower than patients newly diagnosed. It is possible that accuracy was reduced by the small size of the sample. With persistent disease, TRBV28, TRBJ1-2 and TRBJ2-5 were the favored segments.

The time point here: persistent/refractory GD, antithyroid drugs over 5 years with positive TRAb. From PBMCs, RNA was extracted and then used to make the TCR library. The sequences come from peripheral blood mononuclear cells (PBMCs), collected when the disease was refractory, from a patient treated with antithyroid drugs. This rearrangement joins TRBV12-3 or TRBV12-4 to TRBJ2-7; D not resolved. The TCR comes from a female donor with Graves disease. CDR3 protein: CASSPIDPGSYEQYF. CDR3 nucleotides: TGTGCCAGCAGTCCCATTGATCCGGGCTCCTACGAGCAGTACTTC.